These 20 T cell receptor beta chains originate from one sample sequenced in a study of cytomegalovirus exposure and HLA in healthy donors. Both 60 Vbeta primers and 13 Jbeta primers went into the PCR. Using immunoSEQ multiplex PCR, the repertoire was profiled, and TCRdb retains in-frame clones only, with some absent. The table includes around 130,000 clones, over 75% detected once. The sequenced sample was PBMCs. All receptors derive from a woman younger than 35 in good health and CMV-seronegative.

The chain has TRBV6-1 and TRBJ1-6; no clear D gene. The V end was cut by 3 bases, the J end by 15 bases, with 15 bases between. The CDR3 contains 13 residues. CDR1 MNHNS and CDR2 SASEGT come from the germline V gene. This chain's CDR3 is CASSESEVSVLHF. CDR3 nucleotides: TGTGCCAGCAGTGAGTCCGAGGTATCAGTCCTCCACTTT.

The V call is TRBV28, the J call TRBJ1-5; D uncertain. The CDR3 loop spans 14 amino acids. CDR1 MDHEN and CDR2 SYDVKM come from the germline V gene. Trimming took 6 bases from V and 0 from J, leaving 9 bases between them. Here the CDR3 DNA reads TGTGCCAGCAGAGGAGTGTATAGCAATCAGCCCCAGCATTTT. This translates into CASRGVYSNQPQHF.

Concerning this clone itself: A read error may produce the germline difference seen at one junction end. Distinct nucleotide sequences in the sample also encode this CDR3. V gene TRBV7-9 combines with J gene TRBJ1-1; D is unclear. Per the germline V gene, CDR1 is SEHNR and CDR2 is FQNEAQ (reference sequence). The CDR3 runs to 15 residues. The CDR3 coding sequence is TGTGCCAGCAGTCCCACAATGAGGGCGAACACCGAAGCTTTCTTT. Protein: CASSPTMRANTEAFF.

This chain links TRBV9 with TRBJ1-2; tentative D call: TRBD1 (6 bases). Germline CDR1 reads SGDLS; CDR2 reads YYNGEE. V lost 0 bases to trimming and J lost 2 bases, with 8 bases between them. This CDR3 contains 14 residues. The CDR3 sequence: CASSVGTANYGYTF. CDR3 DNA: TGTGCCAGCAGCGTAGGGACAGCCAACTATGGCTACACCTTC. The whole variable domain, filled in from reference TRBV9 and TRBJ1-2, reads DSGVTQTPKHLITATGQRVTLRCSPRSGDLSVYWYQQSLDQGLQFLIQYYNGEERAKGNILERFSAQQFPDLHSELNLSSLELGDSALYFCASSVGTANYGYTFGSGTRLTVV.

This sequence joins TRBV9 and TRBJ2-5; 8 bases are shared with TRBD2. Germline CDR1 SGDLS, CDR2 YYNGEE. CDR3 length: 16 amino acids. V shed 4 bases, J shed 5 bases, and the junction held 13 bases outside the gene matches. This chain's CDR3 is CASSPGLAGAGETQYF. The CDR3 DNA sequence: TGTGCCAGCAGCCCCGGACTAGCCGGAGCGGGTGAGACCCAGTACTTC. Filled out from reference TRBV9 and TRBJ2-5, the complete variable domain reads DSGVTQTPKHLITATGQRVTLRCSPRSGDLSVYWYQQSLDQGLQFLIQYYNGEERAKGNILERFSAQQFPDLHSELNLSSLELGDSALYFCASSPGLAGAGETQYFGPGTRLLVL.

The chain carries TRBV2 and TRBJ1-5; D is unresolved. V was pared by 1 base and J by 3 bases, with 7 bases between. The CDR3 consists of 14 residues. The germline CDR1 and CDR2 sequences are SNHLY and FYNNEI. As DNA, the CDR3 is TGTGCCAGCAGTGAAGGAACCTACAATCAGCCCCAGCATTTT. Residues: CASSEGTYNQPQHF.

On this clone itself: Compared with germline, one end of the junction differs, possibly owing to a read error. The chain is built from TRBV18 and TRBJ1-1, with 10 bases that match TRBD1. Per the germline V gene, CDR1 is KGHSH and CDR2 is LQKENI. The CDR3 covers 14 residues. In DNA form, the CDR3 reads TGTGCCAGCTCACCATACCGGGACAGGGGTGAGACTGTATTT. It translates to CASSPYRDRGETVF.

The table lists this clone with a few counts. CDR3 coding DNA: TGTGCCAGCAGCCCGCCGGGGGATGAAAAACTGTTTTTT. Amino acids: CASSPPGDEKLFF. The V gene is TRBV7-9, the J gene TRBJ1-4; D may be TRBD1 (5 bases). Trimming shortened V by 5 bases and J by 6 bases, and 10 bases separated the two germline ends. Germline CDR1 SEHNR, CDR2 FQNEAQ (reference sequence). CDR3 length: 13 amino acids.

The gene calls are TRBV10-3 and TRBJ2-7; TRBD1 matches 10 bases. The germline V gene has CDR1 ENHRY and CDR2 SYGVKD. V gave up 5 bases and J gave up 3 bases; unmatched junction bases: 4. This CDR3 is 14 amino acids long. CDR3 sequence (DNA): TGTGCCATCAGTTACGGGACAGGGGTCTACGAGCAGTACTTC. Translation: CAISYGTGVYEQYF.

As DNA, the CDR3 is TGTGCCAGCAGCTTGCGGGGAGGAGGAGATGAGCAGTTCTTC. Its protein product is CASSLRGGGDEQFF. J is TRBJ2-1 and V is TRBV7-9, with a tentative D call TRBD2 (6 bases). The CDR3 is 14 residues long. V was pared by 3 bases and J by 8 bases, with 14 bases between. Germline V gives CDR1 SEHNR, CDR2 FQNEAQ (reference sequence). Variable domain in full (rest from reference TRBV7-9 and TRBJ2-1): DTGVSQNPRHKITKRGQNVTFRCDPISEHNRLYWYRQTLGQGPEFLTYFQNEAQLEKSRLLSDRFSAERPKGSFSTLEIQRTEQGDSAMYLCASSLRGGGDEQFFGPGTRLTVL.

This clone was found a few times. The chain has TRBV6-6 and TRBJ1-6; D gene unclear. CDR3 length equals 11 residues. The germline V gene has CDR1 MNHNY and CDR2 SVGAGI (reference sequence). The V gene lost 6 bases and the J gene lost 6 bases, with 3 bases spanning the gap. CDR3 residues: CASSLNSPLHF. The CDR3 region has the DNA TGTGCCAGCAGCCTTAATTCACCCCTCCACTTT.

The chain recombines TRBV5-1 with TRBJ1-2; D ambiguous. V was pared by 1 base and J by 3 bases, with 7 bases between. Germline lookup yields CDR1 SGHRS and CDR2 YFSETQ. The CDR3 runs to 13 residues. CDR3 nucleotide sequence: TGCGCCAGCAGCTTGTCCCCCGACTATGGCTACACCTTC. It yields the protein CASSLSPDYGYTF.

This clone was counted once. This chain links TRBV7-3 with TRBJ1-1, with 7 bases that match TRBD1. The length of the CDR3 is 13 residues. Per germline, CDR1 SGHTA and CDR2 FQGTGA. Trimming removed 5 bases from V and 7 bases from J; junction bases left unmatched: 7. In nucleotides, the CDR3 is TGTGCCAGCAGCGAAAACAGGGGCCTTGAAGCTTTCTTT. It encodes CASSENRGLEAFF.

The CDR3 region is CAWSPWTGGYEQYF. CDR3 nucleotide sequence: TGTGCCTGGAGCCCCTGGACAGGGGGCTACGAGCAGTACTTC. V usage is TRBV30 and J usage is TRBJ2-7, with TRBD1 matching over 10 bases. After removal of 3 bases from V and 3 bases from J, the junction contained 5 bases not matched to a gene. Germline-derived CDR1 and CDR2 are GTSNPN and SVGIG (reference sequence). The CDR3 is 14 residues long.

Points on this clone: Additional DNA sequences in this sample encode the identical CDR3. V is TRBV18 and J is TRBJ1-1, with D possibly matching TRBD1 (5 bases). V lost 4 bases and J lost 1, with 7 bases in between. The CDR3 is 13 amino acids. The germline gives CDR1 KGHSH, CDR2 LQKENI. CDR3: CASSLGQNTEAFF. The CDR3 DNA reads TGTGCCAGCTCACTAGGACAGAACACTGAAGCTTTCTTT.

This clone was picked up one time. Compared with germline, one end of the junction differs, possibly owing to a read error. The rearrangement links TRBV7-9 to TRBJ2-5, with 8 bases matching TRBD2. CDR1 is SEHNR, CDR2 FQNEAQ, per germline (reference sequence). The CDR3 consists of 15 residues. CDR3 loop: CSSSYRGRIQETQYF. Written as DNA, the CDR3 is TGTTCCAGCAGCTACCGCGGGAGGATTCAAGAGACCCAGTACTTC.

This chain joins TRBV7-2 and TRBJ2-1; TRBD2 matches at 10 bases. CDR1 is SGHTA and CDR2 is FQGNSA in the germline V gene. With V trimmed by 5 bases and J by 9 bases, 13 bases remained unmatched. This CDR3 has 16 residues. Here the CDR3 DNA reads TGTGCCAGCAGCCCAGACTCTAGCGGGAGAGGCGGTGAGCAGTTCTTC. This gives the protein CASSPDSSGRGGEQFF.

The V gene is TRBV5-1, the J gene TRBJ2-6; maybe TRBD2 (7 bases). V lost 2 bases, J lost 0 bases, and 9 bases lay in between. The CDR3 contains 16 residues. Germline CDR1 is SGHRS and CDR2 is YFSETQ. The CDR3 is CASSFGGHSGANVLTF. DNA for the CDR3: TGCGCCAGCAGCTTCGGGGGGCACTCTGGGGCCAACGTCCTGACTTTC.

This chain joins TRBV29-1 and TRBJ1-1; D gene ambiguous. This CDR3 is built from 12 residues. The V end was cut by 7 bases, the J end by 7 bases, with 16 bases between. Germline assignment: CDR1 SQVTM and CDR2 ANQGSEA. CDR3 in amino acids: CSGVGPAVEAFF. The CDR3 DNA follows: TGCAGCGGGGTTGGTCCTGCGGTTGAAGCTTTCTTT.

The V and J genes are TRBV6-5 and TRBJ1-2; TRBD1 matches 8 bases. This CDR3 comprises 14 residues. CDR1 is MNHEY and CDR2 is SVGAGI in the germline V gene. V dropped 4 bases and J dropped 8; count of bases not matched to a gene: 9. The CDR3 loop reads CASSSTGGVYGYTF. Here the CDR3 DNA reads TGTGCCAGCAGTTCCACAGGGGGGGTTTACGGCTACACCTTC.